The 8 T cell receptor beta chains below were found in one sample sequenced in a study of blood T cell repertoires in COVID-19. Sequencing used immunoSEQ multiplex PCR; TCRdb keeps in-frame clones, though not all of them. The sample holds roughly 380,000 clones, more than 75% seen once. The sample comprised peripheral blood. The receptors derive from a human donor with acute or convalescent COVID-19. The donor label of this sample is uncertain.

The chain links TRBV10-3 to TRBJ1-1; TRBD1 agrees at 7 bases. The V gene end was trimmed by 5 bases and the J gene end by 1 base; junction bases not matched to a gene: 4. This CDR3 spans 14 amino acids. Germline CDR1 ENHRY, CDR2 SYGVKD. CDR3 nucleotides: TGTGCCATCAGTTTGACAGGGACGAACACTGAAGCTTTCTTT. Its translation: CAISLTGTNTEAFF.

V gene TRBV5-6 combines with J gene TRBJ1-6; TRBD1 matches 10 bases. Losses at the gene ends were 4 bases for V and 6 bases for J; bases not matched to a gene: 7. Germline values: CDR1 SGHDT, CDR2 YYEEEE. The CDR3 consists of 16 residues. For the CDR3, the DNA is TGTGCCAGCAGCCAACGACAGGGGGCGGGTAATTCACCCCTCCACTTT. Translating it yields CASSQRQGAGNSPLHF.

The chain has TRBV4-1 and TRBJ2-3; 9 bases line up with TRBD2. V lost 6 bases and J lost 5; bases outside the gene matches: 12. Germline V CDR1 and CDR2: MGHRA, YSYEKL. This CDR3 has 16 amino acids. The chain's CDR3 is CASSLRAGGPEDTQYF. The CDR3 DNA reads TGCGCCAGCAGTCTTAGGGCGGGGGGGCCCGAAGATACGCAGTATTTT.

This clone was found once. V usage is TRBV6-1 and J usage is TRBJ2-1; the match to TRBD2 covers 11 bases. The CDR3 spans 15 residues. The V gene end was trimmed by 2 bases and the J gene end by 9 bases; junction bases not matched to a gene: 6. The V gene's germline CDR1 is MNHNS and CDR2 SASEGT. The DNA for the CDR3 is TGTGCCAGCAGTGAAAATATACTAGCGGGAGTTGAGCAGTTCTTC. Translation gives CASSENILAGVEQFF.

V gene TRBV29-1 combines with J gene TRBJ2-5; D uncertain. Trimming took off 7 bases at V and 5 bases at J, with 11 bases between the two ends. CDR3 length: 11 amino acids. Germline V gives CDR1 SQVTM, CDR2 ANQGSEA. This CDR3 reads CSGVLTETQYF. The CDR3 region has the DNA TGCAGCGGAGTTTTAACCGAGACCCAGTACTTC.

The gene calls are TRBV28 and TRBJ1-4; 7 bases fit TRBD1. Losses at the gene ends were 2 bases for V and 4 bases for J; bases not matched to a gene: 4. The CDR3 extends over 15 amino acids. In germline, CDR1 is MDHEN, CDR2 SYDVKM. The CDR3 is CASSLGQALNEKLFF. The CDR3 nucleotides are TGTGCCAGCAGTTTAGGACAGGCGCTTAATGAAAAACTGTTTTTT.

This clone is a singleton in its sample. This chain uses TRBV28 with TRBJ2-7; D perhaps matches TRBD2 (5 bases). Per germline, CDR1 MDHEN and CDR2 SYDVKM. The V and J ends lost 5 bases and 6 bases respectively, with 17 bases between them. This CDR3 contains 14 residues. CDR3 loop: CASSPSTVDFEQYF. The DNA of the CDR3 is TGTGCCAGCAGTCCCAGTACTGTGGACTTCGAGCAGTACTTC.

The chain couples TRBV6-5 to TRBJ2-7; 7 nucleotides align to TRBD1. The CDR3 has 13 residues. V shed 2 bases, J shed 5 bases, and the junction held 3 bases outside the gene matches. Germline V gene data show CDR1 as MNHEY and CDR2 as SVGAGI. The CDR3 here is CASSYTTGDEQYF. Here the CDR3 DNA reads TGTGCCAGCAGTTACACCACAGGGGACGAGCAGTACTTC.